These 21 T cell receptor beta chains were sequenced from one sample in a study of blood T cell repertoires in COVID-19 (dated by TCRdb to the early 2020s). Library preparation used the immunoSEQ multiplex PCR assay. TCRdb re-hosts the immuneACCESS table, in-frame sequences only. Its copies lack some clones; in the studies checked, an unresolved V gene accounts for under half of them, and the cause for the rest is not known. For this sample the table gives over 350,000 clones, of which approximately 87% were detected only once. Roughly a tenth of the sample is in the top ten clones. The specimen sequenced was PBMCs or T cells enriched from blood (not recorded which). Receptor source: a woman aged 45-60 years who had recovered from COVID-19.

In its sample, this clone was seen once. V is TRBV9 and J is TRBJ2-5, with 10 bases matching TRBD2. V lost 0 bases to trimming and J lost 5 bases; unmatched junction nucleotides: 10. CDR3 length: 17 amino acids. CDR1 and CDR2 (germline): SGDLS, YYNGEE. This chain's CDR3 is CASSVGASGGGRETQYF. The CDR3 coding sequence is TGTGCCAGCAGCGTAGGGGCTAGCGGGGGAGGCAGGGAGACCCAGTACTTC.

The rearrangement joins TRBV4-2 to TRBJ2-5, with D possibly matching TRBD1 (6 bases). The CDR3 has 15 residues. V dropped 6 bases and J dropped 3 bases, with 17 bases sitting between them. Per germline, CDR1 LGHNA and CDR2 YNFKEQ. CDR3 coding DNA: TGTGCCAGCAGTTCCTTCTTGACAGGAGAAGAGACCCAGTACTTC. Translating gives CASSSFLTGEETQYF.

The V gene is TRBV19, the J gene TRBJ1-2, with D uncertain. The CDR3 consists of 13 residues. V lost 2 bases and J 8 bases, leaving 12 bases between the germline ends. From germline, CDR1 is LNHDA and CDR2 SQIVND (reference sequence). CDR3 amino acids: CASSINSAGGYTF. The CDR3 DNA follows: TGTGCCAGTAGTATAAACTCGGCGGGGGGCTACACCTTC.

The chain carries TRBV20-1 and TRBJ2-7; 8 nucleotides align to TRBD1. Trimming at V came to 3 bases and at J to 4 bases, leaving 8 bases not matched to a gene. The CDR3 runs to 14 residues. Germline V gene sequence: CDR1 DFQATT, CDR2 SNEGSKA (reference sequence). The CDR3 reads CSASRRGLGYEQYF. The CDR3 DNA sequence: TGCAGTGCTAGTCGCAGGGGGCTCGGATACGAGCAGTACTTC.

The chain links TRBV12-3 or TRBV12-4 to TRBJ1-3, with D perhaps TRBD1 (5 bases). Trimming cost V 6 bases and J 2 bases, with 8 bases left between them. The CDR3 sequence is 13 residues long. The CDR3 loop is CASSTGPGNTIYF. The CDR3 DNA reads as TGTGCCAGCAGCACAGGACCTGGAAACACCATATATTTT.

V gene TRBV2 combines with J gene TRBJ1-6, with D unresolved. Germline values: CDR1 SNHLY, CDR2 FYNNEI. V was shortened by 7 bases and J by 6 bases, with 7 bases between the two germline ends. This CDR3 has 12 residues. This CDR3 reads CASIQANSPLHF. CDR3 in DNA: TGTGCCAGCATCCAGGCTAATTCACCCCTCCACTTT.

The gene calls are TRBV7-2 and TRBJ1-1, with D possibly matching TRBD1 (6 bases). Germline loops: CDR1 SGHTA, CDR2 FQGNSA. The CDR3 contains 16 residues. Trimming removed 2 bases at V and 4 bases at J, with 17 bases between. CDR3 nucleotides: TGTGCCAGCAGCTTAACTACAGGGTTTGAGGGCACTGAAGCTTTCTTT. Its protein product is CASSLTTGFEGTEAFF.

CDR3 nucleotide sequence: TGTGCCAGTAACACAGGGGGAAACACTGAAGCTTTCTTT. Translating it yields CASNTGGNTEAFF. The chain recombines TRBV19 with TRBJ1-1; 8 nucleotides line up with TRBD1. Germline trimming cut 7 bases from V and 2 bases from J; bases unmatched to any gene: 3. Looked up from germline, CDR1 is LNHDA and CDR2 is SQIVND (reference sequence). The CDR3 totals 13 residues.

The chain joins TRBV3-1 (or the pseudogene TRBV3-2) to TRBJ1-3; 7 bases fit TRBD1. This CDR3 contains 16 residues. The J segment lost 5 bases and the V segment lost 1 base, leaving 8 bases of the junction unmatched. In germline, CDR1 is LGHDT, CDR2 YNNKEL (reference sequence). The CDR3 DNA is TGTGCCAGCAGCCAAGTTGGAGGGGGCTGGAGAAACACCATATATTTT. Translation: CASSQVGGGWRNTIYF.

The rearrangement uses TRBV7-9 and TRBJ1-2, with no clear D. This CDR3 has 15 residues. CDR1 is SEHNR and CDR2 is FQNEAQ in the germline V gene (reference sequence). V gave up 5 bases and J gave up 4 bases, with 17 bases separating them. The CDR3 DNA follows: TGTGCCAGCAGCAACAACGGGATTCTCACCTATGGCTACACCTTC. Its protein product is CASSNNGILTYGYTF.

This clone came up once. The chain has TRBV15 and TRBJ2-3; TRBD2 aligns across 14 bases. Losses at the gene ends were 3 bases for V and 2 bases for J; bases not matched to a gene: 13. This CDR3 is built from 20 residues. From germline, CDR1 is LNHNV and CDR2 YYDKDF (reference sequence). The CDR3 DNA reads as TGTGCCACCAGCAGTCGACTAGCGGGGGGGCGGGGACCCCTCACAGATACGCAGTATTTT. Translation: CATSSRLAGGRGPLTDTQYF.

This rearrangement joins TRBV19 to TRBJ2-3; D perhaps matches TRBD2 (6 bases). The ends were cut back, 7 bases at V and 0 bases at J, with 20 bases in the middle. Per the germline V gene, CDR1 is LNHDA and CDR2 is SQIVND (reference sequence). The CDR3 is 17 amino acids. The CDR3, as DNA: TGTGCCAGTACACCAACGGACTATTTATCTAGCACAGATACGCAGTATTTT. It codes for CASTPTDYLSSTDTQYF.

The rearrangement joins TRBV4-3 to TRBJ1-2, with TRBD1 matching 7 bases. Per germline, CDR1 LGHNA and CDR2 YSLEER. The CDR3 covers 16 residues. V trimming: 3 bases; J trimming: 4 bases; junction bases outside the gene matches: 11. In DNA, the CDR3 is TGCGCCAGCAGCCACCCCGGGCCCGGGACAGCCTATGGCTACACCTTC. It is translated as CASSHPGPGTAYGYTF.

The chain uses TRBV7-9 and TRBJ2-3, with 7 bases lining up with TRBD2. CDR1 and CDR2 (germline): SEHNR, FQNEAQ (reference sequence). The ends lost 3 bases at V and 3 bases at J; junction bases unmatched: 9. CDR3 length: 16 amino acids. CDR3 coding DNA: TGTGCCAGCAGCTTCCCTAGGGACGGGGGGACAGATACGCAGTATTTT. Its protein product is CASSFPRDGGTDTQYF.

The chain has TRBV18 and TRBJ1-3; 8 nucleotides line up with TRBD1. The V segment lost 7 bases and the J segment 2 bases; nucleotides outside the gene matches: 7. Per the germline V gene, CDR1 is KGHSH and CDR2 is LQKENI. This CDR3 has 15 amino acids. In DNA form, the CDR3 reads TGTGCCAGCTTATCGGACAGGGCTCCTGGAAACACCATATATTTT. This sequence encodes CASLSDRAPGNTIYF.

The J gene is TRBJ1-4, the V gene TRBV15, with TRBD1 matching 11 bases. J gave up 8 bases and V 0 bases, and 2 bases lay outside the gene matches. The CDR3 has 15 amino acids. Germline V CDR1 and CDR2: LNHNV, YYDKDF (reference sequence). The CDR3 reads CATSREGQGGEKLFF. The CDR3 region has the DNA TGTGCCACCAGCAGAGAGGGACAGGGGGGAGAAAAACTGTTTTTT.

The CDR3 nucleotides are TGTGCCAGCAAGCCCGGGACTAGCGGGTTGAATGAGCAGTTCTTC. Amino acids: CASKPGTSGLNEQFF. The J gene is TRBJ2-1, the V gene TRBV2, with TRBD2 matching 12 bases. CDR3 size: 15 residues. Germline V lookup: CDR1 SNHLY, CDR2 FYNNEI. Unmatched junction bases numbered 8, after V lost 7 bases and J lost 7 bases.

This chain joins TRBV2 and TRBJ1-2, with D uncertain. V lost 0 bases and J lost 0, with 5 bases in between. The CDR3 consists of 14 residues. The germline gives CDR1 SNHLY, CDR2 FYNNEI. CDR3 protein: CASSEALTNYGYTF. The CDR3 DNA follows: TGTGCCAGCAGTGAAGCTCTTACTAACTATGGCTACACCTTC. The whole variable domain, remainder taken from reference TRBV2 and TRBJ1-2, is EPEVTQTPSHQVTQMGQEVILRCVPISNHLYFYWYRQILGQKVEFLVSFYNNEISEKSEIFDDQFSVERPDGSNFTLKIRSTKLEDSAMYFCASSEALTNYGYTFGSGTRLTVV.

J is TRBJ2-2 and V is TRBV24-1; D unresolved. The V and J ends lost 9 bases and 2 bases respectively, with 9 bases between them. CDR1 KGHDR and CDR2 SFDVKD come from the germline V gene. The CDR3 length is 13 residues. Here the CDR3 DNA reads TGTGCCACCCGGTCCCCTAACACCGGGGAGCTGTTTTTT. It is translated as CATRSPNTGELFF.

CDR3 coding DNA: TGTGCCAGCAGCTTCCCGGGCCCCGGGAGGGACACTGAAGCTTTCTTT. It specifies CASSFPGPGRDTEAFF. This chain connects TRBV11-2 to TRBJ1-1; D gene ambiguous. The CDR3 contains 16 residues. Germline CDR1 is SGHAT and CDR2 is FQNNGV. V shed 3 bases and J shed 3 bases, with 17 bases lying between them.

The chain is built from TRBV5-4 and TRBJ1-2, with 12 bases matching TRBD1. CDR3 size: 18 residues. Germline V gene sequence: CDR1 SGHNT, CDR2 YYREEE (reference sequence). Germline trimming cut 3 bases from V and 5 bases from J; bases unmatched to any gene: 14. Written as DNA, the CDR3 is TGTGCCAGCAGCTCACCCGGGACAGGGGGCGCTTCTAGGTATGGCTACACCTTC. It translates to CASSSPGTGGASRYGYTF.